The entry below gives a single T cell receptor beta chain sequence along with its context. Its antigen is not known. The entry originates in a study of cytomegalovirus exposure and HLA in healthy donors. Study-wide findings and caveats: Later on, an analysis found that several of the most significant clusters appeared to be linked to common viral pathogens, which included parvovirus B19. As a later analysis revealed, most CMV-associated TCR beta chains appeared HLA-restricted.

CDR3 length: 16 residues. Germline V gene sequence: CDR1 MDHEN, CDR2 SYDVKM. V lost 5 bases and J lost 2, with 18 bases in between. PCR employed 60 Vbeta and 13 Jbeta primers. Here immunoSEQ multiplex PCR was the method, and the copy in TCRdb shows in-frame clones only, minus some. The profile shows 95,000 to 100,000 clones, approximately 75% of them singletons. Though probably carrying unrecorded immune exposures, donors were nominally healthy at sampling. The sequencing sample was made of PBMCs. The receptor comes from a woman aged 40 to 50 in good health and CMV-seronegative. The chain links TRBV28 to TRBJ2-5; D is possibly TRBD2 (7 bases). The CDR3 DNA is TGTGCCAGCAGTCCGCAAGGGGGGGGATTGCAAGAGACCCAGTACTTC. This encodes CASSPQGGGLQETQYF.